The clone carrying this T cell receptor beta chain occurred a few times. These data belong to a study of Ad26.COV2.S vaccination and SARS-CoV-2 variants. Trimming shortened V by 1 base and J by 1 base, and 19 bases separated the two germline ends. This CDR3 region has 18 residues. The germline V gene has CDR1 WNHNN and CDR2 SYGVQD (reference sequence). Produced via immunoSEQ multiplex PCR; TCRdb's table is partial and in-frame only. The repertoire holds 300,000 to 450,000 clones, with roughly 84% as singletons. Treatment described: some 20 received Ad26.COV2.S at low or high dose, single or two shots; several received placebo; per-sample allocation not given. After the first vaccine or placebo injection, samples were drawn on day 63.

The chain couples TRBV10-1 to TRBJ1-2; tentative D call: TRBD1 (5 bases). This receptor was obtained from a person aged 18-65 years who received the Ad26.COV2.S COVID-19 vaccine or a placebo. The sample here was peripheral blood, taken in a trial of Ad26.COV2.S vaccine versus placebo. Here the CDR3 reads CASSEYRPGSSYNYGYTF. For the CDR3, the DNA is TGCGCCAGCAGTGAGTATCGTCCAGGGAGCTCTTATAACTATGGCTACACCTTC.